The rows below give T cell receptor beta chains drawn from one sample of a study of shared clonotypes between healthy human individuals. Clones were sequenced by immunoSEQ multiplex PCR, and TCRdb holds only the in-frame ones, with some missing. The sample contains roughly 300,000 clones, roughly 84% of which appear only once. The sequencing sample was made of memory CD8+ T cells sorted from blood. These receptor sequences come from a young man in good health. CDR3s include the opening cysteine and the closing phenylalanine or tryptophan. A D gene is named only where the DNA matches it firmly. Only part of the rows carry a size: once, few, many, or a class if the clone is expanded.

NA	TRBV6-1	TRBJ2-7	NA	TGTGCCAGCAGTGTATTCGGGACACTCTCCTACGAGCAGTACTTC	CASSVFGTLSYEQYF
NA	TRBV9	TRBJ2-6	NA	TGTGCCAGCAGCGACTCTGGGGCCAACGTCCTGACTTTC	CASSDSGANVLTF
NA	TRBV28	TRBJ1-5	NA	TGTGCCAGCAGTCCGGCCGATTGGAATCAGCCCCAGCATTTT	CASSPADWNQPQHF
NA	TRBV2	TRBJ2-1	NA	TGTGCCAGCAGTGAAAAGAGAGGGGTAGGGGGAGTGTACAATGAGCAGTTCTTC	CASSEKRGVGGVYNEQFF
NA	TRBV7-9	TRBJ2-3	NA	TGTGCCAGCACCAGTGAGGGCCCTAGCACAGATACGCAGTATTTT	CASTSEGPSTDTQYF
NA	TRBV9	TRBJ2-7	NA	TGTGCCAGCAGCCCCTTCGGGGGAAGCTACGAGCAGTACTTC	CASSPFGGSYEQYF
NA	TRBV29-1	TRBJ2-2	TRBD2	TGCAGCGTTGAAGATCGGGGACTACCAAACACCGGGGAGCTGTTTTTT	CSVEDRGLPNTGELFF
NA	TRBV7-6	TRBJ2-5	NA	TGTGCCAGCAGCTGGATCTCAGAGACCCAGTACTTC	CASSWISETQYF
once	TRBV11-1	TRBJ2-7	NA	TGTGCCAGCAGCTTAGGCCGCACAGGGCTATACTACGAGCAGTACTTC	CASSLGRTGLYYEQYF
NA	TRBV2	TRBJ2-2	TRBD2	TGTGCCAGCATTAACGCGGGAGGCACCGGGGAGCTGTTTTTT	CASINAGGTGELFF
NA	TRBV11-2	TRBJ2-4	NA	TGTGCCAGCAGCCTTCAGGGGCTGCTAGCCAAAAACATTCAGTACTTC	CASSLQGLLAKNIQYF
NA	TRBV19	TRBJ1-5	NA	TGTGCCAGTAGTATAGGCCAAGGTAGCAATCAGCCCCAGCATTTT	CASSIGQGSNQPQHF
NA	TRBV2	TRBJ1-1	NA	TGTGCCAGCAATCCGGGGACGCACCTGGGTAGAGCTTTCTTT	CASNPGTHLGRAFF
NA	TRBV19	TRBJ1-6	TRBD1	TGTGCCAGTAGCCCCGGAGGAACAGGGGCCTATAATTCACCCCTCCACTTT	CASSPGGTGAYNSPLHF
few	TRBV7-9	TRBJ1-5	NA	TGTGCCAGCAGCCCCCTCGGGGATAGCAATCAGCCCCAGCATTTT	CASSPLGDSNQPQHF
NA	TRBV27	TRBJ2-1	TRBD1	TGTGCCAGCAGTCACTCCTCCGGGACAGGGGCCTACAATGAGCAGTTCTTC	CASSHSSGTGAYNEQFF
NA	TRBV7-3	TRBJ2-7	TRBD1	TGTGCCAGCAGTCTCGGACAGGGCTACTCCTACGAGCAGTACTTC	CASSLGQGYSYEQYF
NA	TRBV11-2	TRBJ2-7	TRBD1	TGTGCCAGCAGCTTCCGGACAGGGGGCTACGAGCAGTACTTC	CASSFRTGGYEQYF
NA	TRBV5-1	TRBJ1-1	NA	TGCGCCAGCAGCTTGGTTGGCGGGGTGGAAGCTTTCTTT	CASSLVGGVEAFF
NA	TRBV2	TRBJ1-5	NA	TGTGCCAGCAGTCCGACAGGAAATCAGCCCCAGCATTTT	CASSPTGNQPQHF
NA	TRBV30	TRBJ2-7	NA	TGTGCCTGGAGTGTATCGTGGGCCTACGAGCAGTACTTC	CAWSVSWAYEQYF
NA	TRBV2	TRBJ2-7	TRBD1	TGTGCCAGCAGTGAAGGTGAAAGGGGGCTAGGATACGAGCAGTACTTC	CASSEGERGLGYEQYF
NA	TRBV7-8	TRBJ2-7	NA	TGTGCCAGCAGCCAGCGGAGGGTTTGGTACGAGCAGTACTTC	CASSQRRVWYEQYF
once	TRBV18	TRBJ1-6	NA	TGTGCCAGCTCACCAGGTAGGGGGATATCCTCACCCCTCCACTTT	CASSPGRGISSPLHF
NA	TRBV13	TRBJ2-1	TRBD2	TGTGCCAGCAGCTTATTGTCTAGCGGGAACAATGAGCAGTTCTTC	CASSLLSSGNNEQFF
NA	TRBV7-2	TRBJ1-2	NA	TGTGCCAGCAGCATCCTCCAGGGCTCTGGCTACACCTTC	CASSILQGSGYTF